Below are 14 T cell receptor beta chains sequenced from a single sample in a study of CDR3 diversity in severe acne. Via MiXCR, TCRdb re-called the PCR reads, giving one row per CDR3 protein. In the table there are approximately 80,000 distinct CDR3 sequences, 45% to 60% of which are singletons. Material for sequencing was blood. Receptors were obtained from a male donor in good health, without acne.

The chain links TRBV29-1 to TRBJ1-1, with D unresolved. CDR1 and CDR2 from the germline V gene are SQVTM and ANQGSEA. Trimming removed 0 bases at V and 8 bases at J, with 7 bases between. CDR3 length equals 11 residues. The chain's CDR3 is CSVEDLLEAFF. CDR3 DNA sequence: TGCAGCGTTGAAGATCTTCTCGAAGCTTTCTTT.

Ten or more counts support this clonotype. Written as DNA, the CDR3 is TGTGCCACCAGCAGTCTTGAAAAACTGTTTTTT. Translated: CATSSLEKLFF. V is TRBV15 and J is TRBJ1-4; D ambiguous. This CDR3 has 11 amino acids. Germline V gene data show CDR1 as LNHNV and CDR2 as YYDKDF (reference sequence). V was cut by 3 bases and J by 7 bases, with 3 bases left in between.

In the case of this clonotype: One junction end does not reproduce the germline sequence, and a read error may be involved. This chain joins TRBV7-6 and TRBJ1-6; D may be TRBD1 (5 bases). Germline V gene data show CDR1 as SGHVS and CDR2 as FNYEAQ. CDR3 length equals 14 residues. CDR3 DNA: TGTGCTAGCAGCTTAGCGGGGGTTAATTCACCCCTCCACTTT. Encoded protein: CASSLAGVNSPLHF.

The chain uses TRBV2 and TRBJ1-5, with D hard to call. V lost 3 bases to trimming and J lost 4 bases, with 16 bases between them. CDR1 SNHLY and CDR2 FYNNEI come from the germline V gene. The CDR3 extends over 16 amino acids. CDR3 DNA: TGTGCCAGCAGTGATATCCCCAGGACCTTAAATCAGCCCCAGCATTTT. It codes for CASSDIPRTLNQPQHF.

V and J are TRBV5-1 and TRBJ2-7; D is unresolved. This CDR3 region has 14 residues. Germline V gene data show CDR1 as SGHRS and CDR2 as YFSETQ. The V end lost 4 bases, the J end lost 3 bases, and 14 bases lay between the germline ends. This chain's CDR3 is CASSQRDVRYEQYF. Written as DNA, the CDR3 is TGCGCCAGCAGCCAGCGTGACGTGCGCTACGAGCAGTACTTC.

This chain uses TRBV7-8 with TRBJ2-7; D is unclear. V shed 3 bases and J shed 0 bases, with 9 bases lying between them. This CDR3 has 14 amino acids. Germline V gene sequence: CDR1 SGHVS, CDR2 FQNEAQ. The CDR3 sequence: CASSFSTTSYEQYF. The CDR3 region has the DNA TGTGCCAGCAGCTTTAGCACCACCTCCTACGAGCAGTACTTC.

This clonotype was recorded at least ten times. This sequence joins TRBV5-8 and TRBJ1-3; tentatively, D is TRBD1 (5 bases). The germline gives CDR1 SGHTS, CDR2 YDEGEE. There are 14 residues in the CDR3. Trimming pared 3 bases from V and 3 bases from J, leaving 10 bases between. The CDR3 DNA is TGTGCCAGCAGCTCGAGGCAGGGTGGAAACACCATATATTTT. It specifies CASSSRQGGNTIYF.

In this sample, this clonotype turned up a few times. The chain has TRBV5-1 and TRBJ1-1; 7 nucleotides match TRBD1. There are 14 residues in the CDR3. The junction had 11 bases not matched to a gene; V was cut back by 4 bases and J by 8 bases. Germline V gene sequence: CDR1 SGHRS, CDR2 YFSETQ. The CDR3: CASSALTGLMEAFF. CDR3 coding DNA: TGCGCCAGCAGCGCATTGACAGGGCTGATGGAAGCTTTCTTT.

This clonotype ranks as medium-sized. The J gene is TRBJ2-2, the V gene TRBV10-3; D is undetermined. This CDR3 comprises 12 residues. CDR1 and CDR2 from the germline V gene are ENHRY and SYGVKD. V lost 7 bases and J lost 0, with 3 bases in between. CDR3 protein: CAINSNTGELFF. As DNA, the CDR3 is TGTGCCATCAACTCGAACACCGGGGAGCTGTTTTTT.

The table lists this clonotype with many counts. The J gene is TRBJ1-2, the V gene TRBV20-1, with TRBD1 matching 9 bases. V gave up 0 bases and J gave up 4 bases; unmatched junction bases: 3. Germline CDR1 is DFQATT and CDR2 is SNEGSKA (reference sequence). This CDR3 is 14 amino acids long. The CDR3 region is CSARDGQGTYGYTF. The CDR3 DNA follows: TGCAGTGCTAGAGATGGACAGGGGACCTATGGCTACACCTTC.

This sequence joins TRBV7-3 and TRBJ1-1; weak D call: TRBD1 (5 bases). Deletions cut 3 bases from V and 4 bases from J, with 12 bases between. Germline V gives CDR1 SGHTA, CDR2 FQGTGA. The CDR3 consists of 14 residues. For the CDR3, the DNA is TGTGCCAGCAGCTTGGTGCAGGGTACCACTGAAGCTTTCTTT. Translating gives CASSLVQGTTEAFF.

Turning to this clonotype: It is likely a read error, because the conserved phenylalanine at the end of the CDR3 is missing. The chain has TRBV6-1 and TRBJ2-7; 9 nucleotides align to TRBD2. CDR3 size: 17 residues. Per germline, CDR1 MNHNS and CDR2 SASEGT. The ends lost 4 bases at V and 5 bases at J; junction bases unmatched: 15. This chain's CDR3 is CASSVSGGSGRTHEQYL. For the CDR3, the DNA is TGTGCCAGCAGTGTGTCAGGGGGTAGCGGGAGAACCCACGAGCAGTACCTC.

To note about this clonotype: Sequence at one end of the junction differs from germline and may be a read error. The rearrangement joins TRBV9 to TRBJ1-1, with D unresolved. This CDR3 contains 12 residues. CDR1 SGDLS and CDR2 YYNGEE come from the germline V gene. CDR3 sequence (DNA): TGTGCCAGCAGCGGAGACACGGAAGAAGCTTCCTTT. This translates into CASSGDTEEASF.

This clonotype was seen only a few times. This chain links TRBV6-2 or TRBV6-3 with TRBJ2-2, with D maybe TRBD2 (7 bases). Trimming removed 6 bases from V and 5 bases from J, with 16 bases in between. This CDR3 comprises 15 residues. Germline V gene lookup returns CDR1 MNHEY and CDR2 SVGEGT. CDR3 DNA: TGTGCCAGCAGAAACGGGGGGCCTCGAACCGGGGAGCTGTTTTTT. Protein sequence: CASRNGGPRTGELFF.